This TCR beta chain was recovered during a study of shared clonotypes between healthy human individuals. Study in general: The cohort comprised two women and a few men. Their ages spanned 18 to 49 years.

CDR3 length: 14 residues. V dropped 7 bases and J dropped 4; count of bases not matched to a gene: 8. Germline-derived CDR1 and CDR2 are SGHVS and FQNEAQ. For unsorted PBMC, 300 ng DNA per replicate equaled 25,000 to 30,000 T cell genomes. Assay used: immunoSEQ multiplex PCR; TCRdb lists only in-frame clones, some missing. The repertoire holds some 450,000 clones, with approximately 77% as singletons. The sequence was collected from a woman between 40 and 50 years old in good health. Some clones in this sample may be carry-over from other donors' samples. This rearrangement joins TRBV7-8 to TRBJ2-5, with 8 bases aligning to TRBD1. Material: PBMCs. CDR3 in DNA: TGTGCCAGCACACGGACAGGGAGTGGAGAGACCCAGTACTTC. It is translated as CASTRTGSGETQYF.